This TCR beta chain was identified during a study of T cell responses to AZD1222 COVID-19 vaccine. Findings and caveats of the study: Sampling captured repertoires only after the peak T cell response. Elevations in Spike-specific TCR breadth and depth followed administration of two AZD1222 doses. Close to half of all spike-specific TCRs reportedly target regions of the variants that are unmutated. Seropositive status at baseline applied to only six AZD1222 recipients.

Concerning this clone: Its antigen remains unknown.

Profiled with immunoSEQ multiplex PCR; TCRdb holds only in-frame clones, not every one. The table has tens of thousands of clones, over 85% seen once; the top ten hold 2.8%. The specimen was peripheral blood, collected on day 0 of MenACWY control vaccination. This clonotype was obtained from an adult in good health.

The CDR3 loop reads CASRKGQGSYEQYF. The CDR3 coding sequence is TGTGCCAGCAGGAAGGGACAGGGTTCCTACGAGCAGTACTTC. The chain combines TRBV25-1 with TRBJ2-7; 9 bases match TRBD1. Germline CDR1 and CDR2: MGHDK and SYGVNS. Trimming at V came to 6 bases and at J to 1 base, leaving 4 bases not matched to a gene. The CDR3 covers 14 residues.